This paragraph covers one TCR beta chain sequence. Profiled with immunoSEQ multiplex PCR; TCRdb holds only in-frame clones, not every one. The table has roughly 230,000 clones, roughly 89% seen once. These data are taken from a study of blood T cell repertoires in COVID-19. Across the study: Nucleic acid was either cDNA or gDNA, and it came from T cells, B-cell-depleted T cells, or PBMCs.

The CDR3 contains 14 residues. Germline assignment: CDR1 LGHNT and CDR2 FRNRAP. The V gene lost 0 bases and the J gene lost 1 base, with 7 bases spanning the gap. The chain couples TRBV12-5 to TRBJ2-7; no clear D gene. This TCR derives from a woman aged 40 to 49 who had recovered from COVID-19. Sequenced: peripheral blood. The CDR3 region is CASGLVIQSYEQYF. The DNA of the CDR3 is TGTGCTAGTGGTTTGGTAATCCAGTCCTACGAGCAGTACTTC.